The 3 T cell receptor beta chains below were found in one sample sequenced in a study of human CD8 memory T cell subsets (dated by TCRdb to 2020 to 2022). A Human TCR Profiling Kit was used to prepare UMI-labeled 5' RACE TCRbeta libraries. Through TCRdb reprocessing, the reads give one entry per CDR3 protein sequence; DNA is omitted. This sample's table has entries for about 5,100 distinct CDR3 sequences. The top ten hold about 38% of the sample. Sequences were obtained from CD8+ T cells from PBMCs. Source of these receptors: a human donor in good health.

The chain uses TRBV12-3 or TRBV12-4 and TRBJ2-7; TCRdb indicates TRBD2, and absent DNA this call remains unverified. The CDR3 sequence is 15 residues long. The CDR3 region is CASSGLAGTSYEQYF.

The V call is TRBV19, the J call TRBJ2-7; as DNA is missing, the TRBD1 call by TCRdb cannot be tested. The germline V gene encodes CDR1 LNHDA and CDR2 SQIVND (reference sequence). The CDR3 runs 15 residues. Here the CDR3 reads CASSILGQEAYEQYF.

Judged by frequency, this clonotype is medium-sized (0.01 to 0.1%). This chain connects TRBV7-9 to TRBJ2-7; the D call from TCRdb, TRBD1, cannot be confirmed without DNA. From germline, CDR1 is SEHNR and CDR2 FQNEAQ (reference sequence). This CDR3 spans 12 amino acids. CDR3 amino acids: CASSPPGDEGYF.